This entry concerns a single T cell receptor beta chain. Its cognate antigen is unknown. After removal of 4 bases from V and 6 bases from J, the junction contained 7 bases not matched to a gene. In germline, CDR1 is SEHNR, CDR2 FQNEAQ (reference sequence). The CDR3 is 16 residues long. The data are from a study of siplizumab effects on memory and regulatory T cells. Assays examined about 100,000 TCR templates per sample. Method: immunoSEQ multiplex PCR; TCRdb's copy keeps in-frame clones and lacks some. The profile shows tens of thousands of clones, 93% of them singletons. Study outcomes and limitations: A major contribution to the alloresponse seemed to be made by naive T cells, which seemed more diverse than memory cells.

The sample consisted of CD8+ T cells sorted from blood. The chain joins TRBV7-9 to TRBJ2-3; 13 bases match TRBD2. The receptor was derived from a human donor in good health. CDR3 DNA: TGTGCCAGCAGCTCGACTAGCGGGGGGCACGAGGATACGCAGTATTTT. It encodes CASSSTSGGHEDTQYF.